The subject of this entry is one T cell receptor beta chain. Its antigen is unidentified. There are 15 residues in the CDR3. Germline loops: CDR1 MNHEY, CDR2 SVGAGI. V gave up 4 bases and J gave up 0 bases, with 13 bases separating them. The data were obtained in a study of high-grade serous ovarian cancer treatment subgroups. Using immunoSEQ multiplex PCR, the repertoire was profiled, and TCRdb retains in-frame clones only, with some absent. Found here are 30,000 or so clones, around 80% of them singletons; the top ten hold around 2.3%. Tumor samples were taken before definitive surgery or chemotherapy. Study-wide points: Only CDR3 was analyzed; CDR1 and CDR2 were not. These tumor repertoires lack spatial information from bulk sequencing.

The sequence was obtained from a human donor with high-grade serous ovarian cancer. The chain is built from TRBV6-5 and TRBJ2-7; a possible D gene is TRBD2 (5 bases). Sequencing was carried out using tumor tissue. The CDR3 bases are TGTGCCAGCAGTTTGGAGCGGAAGTCCTCCTACGAGCAGTACTTC. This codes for CASSLERKSSYEQYF.